The 13 T cell receptor beta chains below all came from one sample that was sequenced in a study of T-cell memory formation after mild COVID-19. MiXCR was run by TCRdb on the 5' RACE reads, yielding one entry per CDR3 protein. In the table there are approximately 430,000 distinct CDR3 sequences, more than 20% of which are singletons. The specimen was PBMCs or a T cell subset sorted from them (not recorded which). These TCRs come from an adult woman who had mild COVID-19 (a few samples of this study predate the infection). Cell type and time point are not known.

V is TRBV12-3 or TRBV12-4 and J is TRBJ2-7, with 7 positions matching TRBD1. V lost 5 bases, J lost 0 bases, and 4 bases stayed unmatched. The CDR3 runs 14 residues. CDR3 sequence: CASSPGTVSYEQYF. The DNA of the CDR3 is TGTGCCAGCAGTCCCGGGACAGTCTCCTACGAGCAGTACTTC.

The V and J genes are TRBV21-1 and TRBJ1-3; the table assigns TRBD1, which was not confirmed against the DNA. TRBV21-1 is a recognized pseudogene. The CDR3 contains 21 residues. CDR3 DNA sequence: TGTGCCAGCAGCAAAGCCGCCCCGGGAGGAGGGGGCCTCGGATTCGGAAACACCATATATTTT. This codes for CASSKAAPGGGGLGFGNTIYF.

Only one count was recorded for this clonotype. V is TRBV9 and J is TRBJ1-1; the D is unclear. Trimming stripped 0 bases from V and 4 bases from J, with 10 bases between. Germline V gene lookup returns CDR1 SGDLS and CDR2 YYNGEE. The CDR3 covers 14 residues. The CDR3 sequence is CASSVEVGSTEAFF. For the CDR3, the DNA is TGTGCCAGCAGCGTAGAGGTCGGGAGCACTGAAGCTTTCTTT.

This chain joins TRBV7-9 and TRBJ1-2; 7 nucleotides align to TRBD1. This CDR3 is 15 amino acids long. CDR1 SEHNR and CDR2 FQNEAQ come from the germline V gene (reference sequence). V lost 5 bases to trimming and J lost 8 bases; unmatched junction nucleotides: 14. The CDR3 nucleotides read TGTGCCAGCAGCGCGTACAGGGGCCGCGCGGCCGGCTACACCTTC. Protein product: CASSAYRGRAAGYTF.

This chain joins TRBV5-1 and TRBJ1-6; D remains unclear. This CDR3 has 15 amino acids. Trimming cost V 6 bases and J 7 bases, with 17 bases left between them. Germline V gene lookup returns CDR1 SGHRS and CDR2 YFSETQ. The CDR3 loop reads CASTTENPRNSPLHF. The CDR3 region has the DNA TGCGCCAGCACCACAGAAAACCCAAGAAATTCACCCCTCCACTTT.

The V call is TRBV20-1, the J call TRBJ1-3; TRBD1 agrees at 9 bases. V gave up 6 bases and J gave up 2 bases; unmatched junction bases: 2. The CDR3 runs 13 residues. The germline V gene encodes CDR1 DFQATT and CDR2 SNEGSKA (reference sequence). The CDR3: CSARQGAGNTIYF. CDR3 coding DNA: TGCAGTGCCAGACAGGGGGCTGGAAACACCATATATTTT.

This clonotype was recorded a few times. The genes are TRBV27 and TRBJ1-1, with D possibly being TRBD1 (6 bases). Between the trimmed V and J ends, which lost 6 bases and 5 bases, there was a span of 19 bases. The CDR3 is made up of 15 amino acids. CDR1 and CDR2 from the germline V gene are MNHEY and SMNVEV (reference sequence). CDR3 sequence (DNA): TGTGCCAGCAGCCCCACGAGGGGGGTTTTTACTGAAGCTTTCTTT. Translation: CASSPTRGVFTEAFF.

This clonotype was counted a few times. J is TRBJ2-2 and V is TRBV19, with TRBD2 matching over 9 bases. The CDR3 runs 15 residues. V shed 8 bases, J shed 4 bases, and the junction held 8 bases outside the gene matches. The germline V gene has CDR1 LNHDA and CDR2 SQIVND (reference sequence). The CDR3 loop is CASSTSGTTTGELFF. The CDR3, as DNA: TGTGCCAGTTCGACTAGCGGAACTACCACCGGGGAGCTGTTTTTT.

The chain carries TRBV24-1 and TRBJ1-2; D is unresolved. Germline V gene lookup returns CDR1 KGHDR and CDR2 SFDVKD. Trimming shortened V by 2 bases and J by 6 bases, and 12 bases separated the two germline ends. The CDR3 is made up of 14 amino acids. This CDR3 is CATSDSGPWDGYTF. The CDR3 bases are TGTGCCACCAGTGATTCCGGGCCTTGGGATGGCTACACCTTC.

V is TRBV29-1 and J is TRBJ2-5, with TRBD2 matching 8 bases. CDR1 and CDR2 from the germline V gene are SQVTM and ANQGSEA. Trimming cost V 4 bases and J 1 base; bases outside gene matches: 5. The CDR3 runs to 14 residues. The CDR3 protein is CSVVIGRAQETQYF. In DNA form, the CDR3 reads TGCAGCGTTGTCATCGGGAGGGCCCAAGAGACCCAGTACTTC.

The CDR3 loop reads CASRGPRADTQYF. In DNA, the CDR3 is TGTGCCAGCCGGGGACCTAGGGCAGATACGCAGTATTTT. V is TRBV27 and J is TRBJ2-3; D is tentatively TRBD1 or TRBD2 (5 bases each). The germline V and J ends were trimmed by 8 bases and 4 bases, with 13 bases remaining between them. CDR3 length equals 13 residues. The germline V gene has CDR1 MNHEY and CDR2 SMNVEV (reference sequence).

This clonotype has only a few counts. The V gene is TRBV5-1, the J gene TRBJ2-1; D perhaps matches TRBD2 (5 bases). This CDR3 has 18 residues. Germline V gene sequence: CDR1 SGHRS, CDR2 YFSETQ. V was trimmed by 4 bases and J by 2 bases, leaving 22 bases between them. CDR3 DNA: TGCGCCAGCAGCCGCCTAGCCAGAGAACTTAACACCTACAATGAGCAGTTCTTC. It is translated as CASSRLARELNTYNEQFF.

This clonotype was counted a few times. This chain uses TRBV7-9 with TRBJ1-1; TRBD1 might be the D (6 bases). Per germline, CDR1 SEHNR and CDR2 FQNEAQ (reference sequence). V lost 2 bases and J lost 0, with 10 bases in between. The CDR3 is 15 amino acids. The DNA for the CDR3 is TGTGCCAGCAGCTTAAACAGGGACCTGAACACTGAAGCTTTCTTT. Protein: CASSLNRDLNTEAFF.